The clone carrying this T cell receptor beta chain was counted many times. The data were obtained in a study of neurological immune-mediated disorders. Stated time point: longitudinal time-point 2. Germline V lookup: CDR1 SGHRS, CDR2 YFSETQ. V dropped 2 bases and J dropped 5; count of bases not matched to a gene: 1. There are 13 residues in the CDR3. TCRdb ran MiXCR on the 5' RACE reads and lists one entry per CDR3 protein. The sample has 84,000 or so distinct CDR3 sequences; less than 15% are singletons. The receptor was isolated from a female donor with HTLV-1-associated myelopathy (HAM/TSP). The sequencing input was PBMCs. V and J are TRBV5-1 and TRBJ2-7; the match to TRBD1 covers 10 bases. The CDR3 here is CASSFGQGDEQYF. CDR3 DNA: TGCGCCAGCAGCTTCGGACAGGGGGACGAGCAGTACTTC. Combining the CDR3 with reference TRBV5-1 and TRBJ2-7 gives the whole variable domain KAGVTQTPRYLIKTRGQQVTLSCSPISGHRSVSWYQQTPGQGLQFLFEYFSETQRNKGNFPGRFSGRQFSNSRSEMNVSTLELGDSALYLCASSFGQGDEQYFGPGTRLTVT.